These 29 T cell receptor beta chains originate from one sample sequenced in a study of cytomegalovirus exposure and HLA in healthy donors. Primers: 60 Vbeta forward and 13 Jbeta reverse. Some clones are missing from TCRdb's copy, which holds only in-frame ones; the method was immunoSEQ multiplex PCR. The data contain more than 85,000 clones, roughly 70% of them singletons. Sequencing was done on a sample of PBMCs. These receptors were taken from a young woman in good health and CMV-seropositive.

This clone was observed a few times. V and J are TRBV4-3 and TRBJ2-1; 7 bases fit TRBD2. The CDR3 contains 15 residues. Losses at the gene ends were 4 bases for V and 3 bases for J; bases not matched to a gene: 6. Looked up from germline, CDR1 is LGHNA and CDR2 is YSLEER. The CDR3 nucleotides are TGCGCCAGCAGCCTCCACCGGGACTACTACAATGAGCAGTTCTTC. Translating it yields CASSLHRDYYNEQFF.

The CDR3 is CASSGTGEYEQYF. The CDR3 DNA reads as TGTGCCAGCAGCGGGACAGGGGAATACGAGCAGTACTTC. This chain links TRBV9 with TRBJ2-7, with 9 bases identical to TRBD1. CDR1 and CDR2 (germline): SGDLS, YYNGEE. CDR3 length: 13 residues. J was trimmed by 4 bases and V by 3 bases; bases with no gene match: 2.

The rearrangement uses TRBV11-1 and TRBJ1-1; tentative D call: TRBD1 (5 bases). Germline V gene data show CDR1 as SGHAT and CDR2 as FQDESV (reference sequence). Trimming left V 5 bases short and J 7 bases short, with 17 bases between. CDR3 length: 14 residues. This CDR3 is CASSMTAALDEAFF. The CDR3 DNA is TGTGCCAGCAGCATGACAGCTGCTCTCGATGAAGCTTTCTTT.

This CDR3 reads CASSQDLKGITDTQYF. CDR3 DNA: TGCGCCAGCAGCCAAGATCTGAAGGGGATCACAGATACGCAGTATTTT. This rearrangement joins TRBV4-3 to TRBJ2-3; TRBD1 is a possible D gene (5 bases). Germline V lookup: CDR1 LGHNA, CDR2 YSLEER. Trimming pared 0 bases from V and 2 bases from J, leaving 12 bases between. This CDR3 spans 16 amino acids.

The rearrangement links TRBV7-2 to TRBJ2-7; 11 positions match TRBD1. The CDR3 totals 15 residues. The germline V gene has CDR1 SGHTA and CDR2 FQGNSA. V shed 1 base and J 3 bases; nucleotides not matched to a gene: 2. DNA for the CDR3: TGTGCCAGCAGCTTAGTCGGGACAGGGGGCTACGAGCAGTACTTC. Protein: CASSLVGTGGYEQYF.

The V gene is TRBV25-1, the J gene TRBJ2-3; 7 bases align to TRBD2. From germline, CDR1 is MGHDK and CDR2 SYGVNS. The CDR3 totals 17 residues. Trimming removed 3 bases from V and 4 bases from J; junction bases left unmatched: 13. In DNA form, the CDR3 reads TGTGCCAGCAGTGAGGCAAGGGGCGCGGGAGATTCAGATACGCAGTATTTT. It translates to CASSEARGAGDSDTQYF.

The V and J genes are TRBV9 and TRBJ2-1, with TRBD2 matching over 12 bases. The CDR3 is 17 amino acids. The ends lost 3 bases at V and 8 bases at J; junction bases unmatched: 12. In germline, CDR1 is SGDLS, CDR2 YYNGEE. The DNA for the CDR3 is TGTGCCAGCAGCGAACTAGCGGGAGGCCCATCTCGGGATGAGCAGTTCTTC. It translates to CASSELAGGPSRDEQFF.

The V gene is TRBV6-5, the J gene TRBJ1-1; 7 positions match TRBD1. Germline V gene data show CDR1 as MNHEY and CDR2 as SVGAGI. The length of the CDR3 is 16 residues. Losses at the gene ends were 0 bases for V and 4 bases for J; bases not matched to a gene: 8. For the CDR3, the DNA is TGTGCCAGCAGTTACTCGGCCAGGGGGACCGGCACTGAAGCTTTCTTT. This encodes CASSYSARGTGTEAFF.

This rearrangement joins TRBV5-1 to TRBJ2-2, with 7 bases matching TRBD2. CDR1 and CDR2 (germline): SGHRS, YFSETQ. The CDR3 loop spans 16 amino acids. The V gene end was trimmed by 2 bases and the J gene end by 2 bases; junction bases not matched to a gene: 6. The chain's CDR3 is CASSLVPSGNTGELFF. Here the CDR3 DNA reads TGCGCCAGCAGCTTAGTCCCTAGCGGTAACACCGGGGAGCTGTTTTTT.

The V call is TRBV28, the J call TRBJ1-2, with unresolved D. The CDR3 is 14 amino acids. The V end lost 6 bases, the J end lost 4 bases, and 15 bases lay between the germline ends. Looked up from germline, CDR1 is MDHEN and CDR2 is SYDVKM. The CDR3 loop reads CASSPGFSLYGYTF. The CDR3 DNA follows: TGTGCCAGCAGCCCGGGTTTCAGTCTCTATGGCTACACCTTC.

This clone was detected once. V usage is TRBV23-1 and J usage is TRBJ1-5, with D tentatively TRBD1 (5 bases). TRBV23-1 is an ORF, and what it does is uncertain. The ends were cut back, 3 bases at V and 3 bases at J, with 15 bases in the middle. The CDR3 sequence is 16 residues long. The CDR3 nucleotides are TGCGCCAGCAGTCACCTGACAGCTTCTCTCAATCAGCCCCAGCATTTT. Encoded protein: CASSHLTASLNQPQHF.

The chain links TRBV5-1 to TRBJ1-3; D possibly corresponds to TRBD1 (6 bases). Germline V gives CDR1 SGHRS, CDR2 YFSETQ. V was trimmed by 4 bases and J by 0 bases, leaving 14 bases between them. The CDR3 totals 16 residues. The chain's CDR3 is CASSHQTGTSGNTIYF. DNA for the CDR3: TGCGCCAGCAGCCACCAGACAGGCACCTCTGGAAACACCATATATTTT.

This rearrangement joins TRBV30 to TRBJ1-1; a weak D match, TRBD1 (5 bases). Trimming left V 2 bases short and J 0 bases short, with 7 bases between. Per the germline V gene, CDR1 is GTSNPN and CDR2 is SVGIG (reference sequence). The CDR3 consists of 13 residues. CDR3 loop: CAWSSGMNTEAFF. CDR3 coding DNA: TGTGCCTGGAGTTCAGGGATGAACACTGAAGCTTTCTTT.

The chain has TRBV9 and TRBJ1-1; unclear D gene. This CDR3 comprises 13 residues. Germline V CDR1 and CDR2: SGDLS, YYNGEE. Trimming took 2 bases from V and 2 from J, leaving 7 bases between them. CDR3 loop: CASSVGSNTEAFF. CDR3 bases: TGTGCCAGCAGCGTGGGCAGTAACACTGAAGCTTTCTTT. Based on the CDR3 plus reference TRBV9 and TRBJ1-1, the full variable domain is DSGVTQTPKHLITATGQRVTLRCSPRSGDLSVYWYQQSLDQGLQFLIQYYNGEERAKGNILERFSAQQFPDLHSELNLSSLELGDSALYFCASSVGSNTEAFFGQGTRLTVV.

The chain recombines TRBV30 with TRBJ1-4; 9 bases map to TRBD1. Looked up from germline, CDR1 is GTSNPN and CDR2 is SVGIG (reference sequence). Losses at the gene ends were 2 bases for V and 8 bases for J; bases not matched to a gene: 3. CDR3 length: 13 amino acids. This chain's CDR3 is CAWSTGTGEKLFF. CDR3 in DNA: TGTGCCTGGAGTACCGGGACAGGGGAAAAACTGTTTTTT. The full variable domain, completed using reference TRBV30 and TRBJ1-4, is SQTIHQWPATLVQPVGSPLSLECTVEGTSNPNLYWYRQAAGRGLQLLFYSVGIGQISSEVPQNLSASRPQDRQFILSSKKLLLSDSGFYLCAWSTGTGEKLFFGSGTQLSVL.

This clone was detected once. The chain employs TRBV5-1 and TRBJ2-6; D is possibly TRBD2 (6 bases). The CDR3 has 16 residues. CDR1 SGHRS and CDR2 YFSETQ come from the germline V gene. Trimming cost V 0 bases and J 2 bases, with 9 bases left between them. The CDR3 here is CASSLAGGAGANVLTF. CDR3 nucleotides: TGCGCCAGCAGCTTGGCCGGGGGTGCTGGGGCCAACGTCCTGACTTTC.

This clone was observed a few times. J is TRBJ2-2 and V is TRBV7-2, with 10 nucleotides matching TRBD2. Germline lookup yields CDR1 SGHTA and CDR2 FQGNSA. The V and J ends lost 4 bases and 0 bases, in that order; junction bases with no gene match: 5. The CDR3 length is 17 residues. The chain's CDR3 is CASSSSSGSANTGELFF. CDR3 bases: TGTGCCAGCAGCTCCTCTAGCGGGAGCGCGAACACCGGGGAGCTGTTTTTT.

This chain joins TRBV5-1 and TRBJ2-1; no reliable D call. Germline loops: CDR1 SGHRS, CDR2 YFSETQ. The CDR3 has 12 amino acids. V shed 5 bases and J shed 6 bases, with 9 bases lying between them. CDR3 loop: CASRTVGNEQFF. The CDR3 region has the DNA TGCGCCAGCAGGACTGTGGGCAATGAGCAGTTCTTC.

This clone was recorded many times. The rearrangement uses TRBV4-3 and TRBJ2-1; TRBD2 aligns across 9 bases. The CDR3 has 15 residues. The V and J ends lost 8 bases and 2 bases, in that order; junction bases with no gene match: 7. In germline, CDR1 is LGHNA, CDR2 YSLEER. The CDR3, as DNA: TGCGCCAGCTTCTTAGCGGGAGTCACCTACAATGAGCAGTTCTTC. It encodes CASFLAGVTYNEQFF.

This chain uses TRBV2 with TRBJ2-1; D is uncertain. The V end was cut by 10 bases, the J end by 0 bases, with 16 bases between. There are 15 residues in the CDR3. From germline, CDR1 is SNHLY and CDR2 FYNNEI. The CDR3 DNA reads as TGTGCCAATACGTTGGGCTCCTTCTCCTACAATGAGCAGTTCTTC. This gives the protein CANTLGSFSYNEQFF. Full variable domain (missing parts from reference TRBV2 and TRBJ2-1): EPEVTQTPSHQVTQMGQEVILRCVPISNHLYFYWYRQILGQKVEFLVSFYNNEISEKSEIFDDQFSVERPDGSNFTLKIRSTKLEDSAMYFCANTLGSFSYNEQFFGPGTRLTVL.

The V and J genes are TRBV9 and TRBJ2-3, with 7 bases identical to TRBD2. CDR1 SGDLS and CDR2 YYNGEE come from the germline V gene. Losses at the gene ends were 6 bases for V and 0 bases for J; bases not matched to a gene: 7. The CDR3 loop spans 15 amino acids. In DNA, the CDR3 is TGTGCCAGCAACCAGCGACTAGCTAGCACAGATACGCAGTATTTT. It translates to CASNQRLASTDTQYF.

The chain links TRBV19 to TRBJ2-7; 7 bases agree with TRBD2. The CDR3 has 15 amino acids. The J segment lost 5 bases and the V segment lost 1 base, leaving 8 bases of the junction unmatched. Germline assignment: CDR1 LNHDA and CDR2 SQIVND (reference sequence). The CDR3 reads CASSIGTRAGDEQYF. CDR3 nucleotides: TGTGCCAGTAGTATAGGGACTAGGGCGGGAGACGAGCAGTACTTC.

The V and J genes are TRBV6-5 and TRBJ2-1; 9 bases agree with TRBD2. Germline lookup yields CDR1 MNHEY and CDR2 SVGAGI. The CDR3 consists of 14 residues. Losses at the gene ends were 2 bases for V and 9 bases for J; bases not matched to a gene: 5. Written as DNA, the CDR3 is TGTGCCAGCAGTTACCAGCGGGAGGTTGGTGAGCAGTTCTTC. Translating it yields CASSYQREVGEQFF.

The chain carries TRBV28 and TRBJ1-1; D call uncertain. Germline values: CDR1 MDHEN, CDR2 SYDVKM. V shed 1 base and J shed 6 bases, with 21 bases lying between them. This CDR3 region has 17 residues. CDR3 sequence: CASSLYGISRKGSEAFF. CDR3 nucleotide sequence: TGTGCCAGCAGTTTATACGGGATCTCTCGAAAGGGATCTGAAGCTTTCTTT.

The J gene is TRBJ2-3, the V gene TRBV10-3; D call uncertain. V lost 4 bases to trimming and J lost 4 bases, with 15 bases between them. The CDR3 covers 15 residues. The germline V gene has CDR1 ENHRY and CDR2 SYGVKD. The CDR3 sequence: CAISVRGPNPDTQYF. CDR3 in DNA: TGTGCCATCAGTGTTCGAGGCCCCAACCCAGATACGCAGTATTTT.

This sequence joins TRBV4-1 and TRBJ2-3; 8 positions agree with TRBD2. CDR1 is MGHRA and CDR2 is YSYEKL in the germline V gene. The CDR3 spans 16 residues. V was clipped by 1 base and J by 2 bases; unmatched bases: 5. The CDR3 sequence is CASSQVAGGDTDTQYF. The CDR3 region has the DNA TGCGCCAGCAGCCAAGTGGCGGGAGGCGACACAGATACGCAGTATTTT.

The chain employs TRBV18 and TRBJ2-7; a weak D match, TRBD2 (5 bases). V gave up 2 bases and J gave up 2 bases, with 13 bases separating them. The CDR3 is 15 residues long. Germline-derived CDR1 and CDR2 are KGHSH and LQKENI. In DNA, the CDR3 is TGTGCCAGCTCACCAAACCCCGGGAAGGCCTACGAGCAGTACTTC. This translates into CASSPNPGKAYEQYF.

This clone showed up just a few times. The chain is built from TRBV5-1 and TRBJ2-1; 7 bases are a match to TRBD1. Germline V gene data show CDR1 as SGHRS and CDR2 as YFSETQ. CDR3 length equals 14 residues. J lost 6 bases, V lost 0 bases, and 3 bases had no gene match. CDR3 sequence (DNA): TGCGCCAGCAGCTTGGGACAGGGCCCCAATGAGCAGTTCTTC. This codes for CASSLGQGPNEQFF.

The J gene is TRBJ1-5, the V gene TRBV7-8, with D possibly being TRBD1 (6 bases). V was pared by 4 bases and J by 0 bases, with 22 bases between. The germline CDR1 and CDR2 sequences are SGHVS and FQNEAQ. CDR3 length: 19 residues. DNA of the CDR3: TGTGCCAGCAGCTCCCGTCGCCAGGGGCCTTTTTATAGCAATCAGCCCCAGCATTTT. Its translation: CASSSRRQGPFYSNQPQHF.